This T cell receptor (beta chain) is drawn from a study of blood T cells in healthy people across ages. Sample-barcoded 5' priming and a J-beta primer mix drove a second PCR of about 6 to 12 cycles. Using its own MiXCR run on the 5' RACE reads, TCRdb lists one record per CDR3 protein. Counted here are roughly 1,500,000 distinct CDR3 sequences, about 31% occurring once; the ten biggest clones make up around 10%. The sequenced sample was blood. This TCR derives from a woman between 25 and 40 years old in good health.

In nucleotides, the CDR3 is TGTGCCAGCTCCAGACAGGGGGAGGTTCGTGAGCAGTTCTTC. This gives the protein CASSRQGEVREQFF. The V call is TRBV25-1, the J call TRBJ2-1, with 9 positions matching TRBD1. The CDR3 covers 14 residues. The V gene end was trimmed by 8 bases and the J gene end by 9 bases; junction bases not matched to a gene: 11. Looked up from germline, CDR1 is MGHDK and CDR2 is SYGVNS.